This TCR beta chain was recorded in a study of blood T cells in healthy people across ages. Combining a sample-barcoded 5' primer with a J-beta primer mix, a second PCR ran for about 7 to 11 cycles. TCRdb processed the 5' RACE reads anew with MiXCR; each CDR3 protein has one entry. The sample lists 1.8 million or so distinct CDR3 sequences, around 42% occurring once. The study's findings and limits: Total diversity from one million sequenced T cells was likely underestimated.

V was pared by 0 bases and J by 6 bases, with 9 bases between. CDR1 is DFQATT, CDR2 SNEGSKA, per germline (reference sequence). This CDR3 spans 13 amino acids. Note on this clonotype: Antigen specificity is unknown.

The rearrangement links TRBV20-1 to TRBJ2-1; D is undetermined. This clonotype originated in a human donor in good health. The sample taken for sequencing was blood. This CDR3 is CSARDSLPNEQFF. The CDR3 region has the DNA TGCAGTGCTAGAGACAGCCTTCCCAATGAGCAGTTCTTC.